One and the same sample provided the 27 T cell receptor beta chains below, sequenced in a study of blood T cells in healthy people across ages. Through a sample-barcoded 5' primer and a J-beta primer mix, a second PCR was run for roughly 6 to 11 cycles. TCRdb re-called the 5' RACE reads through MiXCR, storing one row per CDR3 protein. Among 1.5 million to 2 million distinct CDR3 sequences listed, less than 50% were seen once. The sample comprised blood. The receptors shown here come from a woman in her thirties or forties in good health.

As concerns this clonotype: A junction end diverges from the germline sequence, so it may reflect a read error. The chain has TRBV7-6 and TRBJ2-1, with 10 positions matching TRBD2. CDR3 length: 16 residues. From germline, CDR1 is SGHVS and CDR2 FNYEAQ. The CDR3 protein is CASSLAQRGGSDEQFF. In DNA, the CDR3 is TGTGCCAGCAGCTTAGCCCAGCGGGGGGGCTCGGATGAACAGTTCTTC. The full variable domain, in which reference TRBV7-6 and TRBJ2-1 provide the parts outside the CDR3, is GAGVSQSPRYKVTKRGQDVALRCDPISGHVSLYWYRQALGQGPEFLTYFNYEAQQDKSGLPNDRFSAERPEGSISTLTIQRTEQRDSAMYRCASSLAQRGGSDEQFFGPGTRLTVL.

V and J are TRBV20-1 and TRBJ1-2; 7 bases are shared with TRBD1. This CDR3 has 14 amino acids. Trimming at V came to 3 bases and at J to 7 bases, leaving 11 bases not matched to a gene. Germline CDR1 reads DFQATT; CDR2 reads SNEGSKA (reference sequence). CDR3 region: CSARVLLRGPGYTF. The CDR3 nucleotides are TGCAGTGCTAGGGTCCTACTTAGGGGGCCTGGCTACACCTTC.

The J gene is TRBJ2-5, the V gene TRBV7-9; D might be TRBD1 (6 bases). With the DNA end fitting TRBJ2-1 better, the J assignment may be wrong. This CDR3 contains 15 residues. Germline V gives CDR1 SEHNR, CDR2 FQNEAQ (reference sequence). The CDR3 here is CASSQLRGTEETQFF. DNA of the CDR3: TGTGCCAGCAGCCAACTTAGGGGGACGGAAGAGACCCAGTTCTTC.

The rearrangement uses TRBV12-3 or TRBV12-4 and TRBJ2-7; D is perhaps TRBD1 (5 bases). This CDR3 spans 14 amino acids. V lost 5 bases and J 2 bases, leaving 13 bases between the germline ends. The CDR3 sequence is CASSPLDRTYEQYF. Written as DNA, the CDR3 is TGTGCCAGCAGTCCTCTTGACAGAACCTACGAGCAGTACTTC.

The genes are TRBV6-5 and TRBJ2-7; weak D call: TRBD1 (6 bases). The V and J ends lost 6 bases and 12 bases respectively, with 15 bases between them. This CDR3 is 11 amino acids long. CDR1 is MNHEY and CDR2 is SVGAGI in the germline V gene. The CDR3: CASRNTGRWYF. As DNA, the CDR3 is TGTGCCAGCAGGAACACAGGGCGGTGGTACTTC.

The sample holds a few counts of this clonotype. CDR3 sequence (DNA): TGCAGTGCTAGAGATGAGCACAATCAGCCCCAGCATTTT. Translated: CSARDEHNQPQHF. V gene TRBV20-1 combines with J gene TRBJ1-5; D is ambiguous. Germline assignment: CDR1 DFQATT and CDR2 SNEGSKA (reference sequence). CDR3 length: 13 amino acids. Trimming took 0 bases from V and 3 from J, leaving 6 bases between them.

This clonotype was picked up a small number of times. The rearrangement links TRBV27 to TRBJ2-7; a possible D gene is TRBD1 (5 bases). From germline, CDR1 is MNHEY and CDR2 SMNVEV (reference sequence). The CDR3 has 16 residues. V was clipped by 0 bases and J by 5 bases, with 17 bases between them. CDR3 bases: TGTGCCAGCAGTTTATCGATAGGACATATCCTCGACGAGCAGTACTTC. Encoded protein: CASSLSIGHILDEQYF.

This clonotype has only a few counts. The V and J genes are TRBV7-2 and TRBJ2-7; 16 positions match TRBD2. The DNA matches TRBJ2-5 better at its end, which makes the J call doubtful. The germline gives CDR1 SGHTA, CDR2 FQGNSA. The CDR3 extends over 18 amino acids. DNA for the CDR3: TGTGCCAGCAGCTTCGGGACTAGCGGGGGGGCCAGGTCAGAGACCCAGTACTTC. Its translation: CASSFGTSGGARSETQYF.

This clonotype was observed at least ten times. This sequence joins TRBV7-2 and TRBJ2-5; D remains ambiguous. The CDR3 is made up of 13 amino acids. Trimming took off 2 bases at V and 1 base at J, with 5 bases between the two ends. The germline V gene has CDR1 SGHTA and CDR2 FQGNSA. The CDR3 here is CASSLNPQETQYF. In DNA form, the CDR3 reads TGTGCCAGCAGCTTAAACCCCCAAGAGACCCAGTACTTC.

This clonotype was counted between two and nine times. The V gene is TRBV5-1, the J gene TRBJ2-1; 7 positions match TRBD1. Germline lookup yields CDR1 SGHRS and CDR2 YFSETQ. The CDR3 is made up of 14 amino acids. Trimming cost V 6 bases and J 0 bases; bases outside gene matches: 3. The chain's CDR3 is CASIRDSSYNEQFF. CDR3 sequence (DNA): TGCGCCAGCATCAGGGACAGCTCCTACAATGAGCAGTTCTTC.

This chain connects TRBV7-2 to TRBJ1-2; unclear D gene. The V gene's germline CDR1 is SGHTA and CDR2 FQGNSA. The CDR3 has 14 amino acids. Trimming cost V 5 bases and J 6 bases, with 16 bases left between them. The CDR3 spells CASSLYQTENGYTF. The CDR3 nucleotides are TGTGCCAGCAGCCTCTATCAAACTGAGAATGGCTACACCTTC.

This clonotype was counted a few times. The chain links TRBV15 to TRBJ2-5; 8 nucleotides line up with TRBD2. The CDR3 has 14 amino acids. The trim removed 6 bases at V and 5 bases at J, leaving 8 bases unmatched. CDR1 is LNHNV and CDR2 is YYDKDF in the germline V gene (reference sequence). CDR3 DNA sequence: TGTGCCACCAGAACTGGGGAGCGGGGGGAGACCCAGTACTTC. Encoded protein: CATRTGERGETQYF.

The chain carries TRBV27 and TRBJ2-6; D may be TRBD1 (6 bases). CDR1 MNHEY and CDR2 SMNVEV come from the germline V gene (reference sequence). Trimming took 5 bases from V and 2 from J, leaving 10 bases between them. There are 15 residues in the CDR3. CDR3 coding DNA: TGTGCCAGCAGTCCTTACAGGGCTGGGGCCAACGTCCTGACTTTC. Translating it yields CASSPYRAGANVLTF.

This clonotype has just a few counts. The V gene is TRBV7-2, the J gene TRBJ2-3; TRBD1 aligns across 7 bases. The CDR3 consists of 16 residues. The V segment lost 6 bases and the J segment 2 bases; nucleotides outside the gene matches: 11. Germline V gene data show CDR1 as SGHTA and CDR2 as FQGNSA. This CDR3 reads CASSTTGTEHTDTQYF. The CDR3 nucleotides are TGTGCCAGCAGTACTACCGGGACAGAACACACAGATACGCAGTATTTT.

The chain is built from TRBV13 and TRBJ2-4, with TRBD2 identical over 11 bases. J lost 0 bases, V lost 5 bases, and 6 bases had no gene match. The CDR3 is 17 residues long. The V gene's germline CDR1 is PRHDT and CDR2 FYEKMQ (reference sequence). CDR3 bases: TGTGCCAGCAGCGTACCGGGACTAGCGGTAGCCAAAAACATTCAGTACTTC. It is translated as CASSVPGLAVAKNIQYF.

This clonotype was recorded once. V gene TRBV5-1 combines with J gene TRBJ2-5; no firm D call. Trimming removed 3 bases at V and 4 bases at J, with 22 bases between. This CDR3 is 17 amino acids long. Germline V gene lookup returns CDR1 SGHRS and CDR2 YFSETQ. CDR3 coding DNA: TGCGCCAGCAGCTCCCAAAATACGGGCGGATGGATAGAGACCCAGTACTTC. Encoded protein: CASSSQNTGGWIETQYF.

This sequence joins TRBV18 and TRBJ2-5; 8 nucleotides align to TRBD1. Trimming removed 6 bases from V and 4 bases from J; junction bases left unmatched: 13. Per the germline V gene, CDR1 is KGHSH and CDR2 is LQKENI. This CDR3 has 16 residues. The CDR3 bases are TGTGCCAGCTCTTTACCCCAGGGGGCAAGTCGAGAGACCCAGTACTTC. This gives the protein CASSLPQGASRETQYF.

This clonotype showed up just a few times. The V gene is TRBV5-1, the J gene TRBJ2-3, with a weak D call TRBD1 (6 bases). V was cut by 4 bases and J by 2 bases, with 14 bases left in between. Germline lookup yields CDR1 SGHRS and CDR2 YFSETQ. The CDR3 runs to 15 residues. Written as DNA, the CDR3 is TGCGCCAGCAGCCCTTCCGGGACAATCACAGATACGCAGTATTTT. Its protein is CASSPSGTITDTQYF.

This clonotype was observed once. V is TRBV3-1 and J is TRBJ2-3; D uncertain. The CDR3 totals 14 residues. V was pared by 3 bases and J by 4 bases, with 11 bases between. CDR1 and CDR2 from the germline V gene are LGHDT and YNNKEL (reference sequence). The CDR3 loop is CASSQEAFADTQYF. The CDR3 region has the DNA TGTGCCAGCAGCCAGGAAGCTTTCGCAGATACGCAGTATTTT.

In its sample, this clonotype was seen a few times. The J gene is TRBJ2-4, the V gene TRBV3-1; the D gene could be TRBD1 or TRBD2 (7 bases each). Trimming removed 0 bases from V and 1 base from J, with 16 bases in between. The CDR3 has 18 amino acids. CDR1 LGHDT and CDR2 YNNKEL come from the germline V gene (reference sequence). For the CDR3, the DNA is TGTGCCAGCAGCCAAGACCTGACAGGGAGGGGTGCCAAAAACATTCAGTACTTC. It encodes CASSQDLTGRGAKNIQYF.

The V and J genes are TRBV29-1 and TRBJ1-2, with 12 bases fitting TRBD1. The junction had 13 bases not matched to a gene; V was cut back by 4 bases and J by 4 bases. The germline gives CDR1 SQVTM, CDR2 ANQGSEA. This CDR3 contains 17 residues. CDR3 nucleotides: TGCAGCGTTGCCGCCGGGACAGGGGGCTCGGGCGGCTATGGCTACACCTTC. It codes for CSVAAGTGGSGGYGYTF.

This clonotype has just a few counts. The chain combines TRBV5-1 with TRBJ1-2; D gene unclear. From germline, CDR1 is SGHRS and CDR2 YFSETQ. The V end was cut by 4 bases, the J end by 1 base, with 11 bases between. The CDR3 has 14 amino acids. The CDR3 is CASSSSDGNYGYTF. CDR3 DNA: TGCGCCAGCAGCAGTTCCGATGGTAACTATGGCTACACCTTC.

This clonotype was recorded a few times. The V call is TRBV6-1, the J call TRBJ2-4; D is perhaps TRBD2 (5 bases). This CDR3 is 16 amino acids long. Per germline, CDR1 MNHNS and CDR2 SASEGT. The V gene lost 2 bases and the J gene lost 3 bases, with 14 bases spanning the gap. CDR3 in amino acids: CASSENRGLGKNIQYF. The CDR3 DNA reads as TGTGCCAGCAGTGAAAATCGGGGTCTGGGCAAAAACATTCAGTACTTC.

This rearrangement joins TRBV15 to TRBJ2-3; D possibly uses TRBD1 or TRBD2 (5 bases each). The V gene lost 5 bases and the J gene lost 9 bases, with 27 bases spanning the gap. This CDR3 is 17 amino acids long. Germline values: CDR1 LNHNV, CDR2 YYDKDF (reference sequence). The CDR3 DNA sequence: TGTGCCACCAGCCCCCGTGGAACGGGGCGGCAGGTTCACACGCAGTATTTT. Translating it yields CATSPRGTGRQVHTQYF.

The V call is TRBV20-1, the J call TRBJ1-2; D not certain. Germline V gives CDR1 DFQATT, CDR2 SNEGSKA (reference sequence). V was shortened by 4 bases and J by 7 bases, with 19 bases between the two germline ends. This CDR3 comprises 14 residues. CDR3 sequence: CSAIVLPSQAGYTF. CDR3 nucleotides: TGCAGTGCTATAGTCTTGCCCTCCCAGGCTGGCTACACCTTC.

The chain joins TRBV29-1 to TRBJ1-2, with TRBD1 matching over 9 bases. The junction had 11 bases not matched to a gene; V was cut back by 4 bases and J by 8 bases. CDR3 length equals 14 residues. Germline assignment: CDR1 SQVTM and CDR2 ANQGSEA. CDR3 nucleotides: TGCAGCGTTGGCCCGGGAACAGGGGGCTACGGCTACACCTTC. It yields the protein CSVGPGTGGYGYTF.

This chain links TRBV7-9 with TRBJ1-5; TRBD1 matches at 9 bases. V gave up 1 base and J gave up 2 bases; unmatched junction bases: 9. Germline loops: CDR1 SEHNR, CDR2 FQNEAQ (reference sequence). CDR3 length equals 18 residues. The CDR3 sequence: CASSLVDFRDRGNQPQHF. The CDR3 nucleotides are TGTGCCAGCAGCTTAGTGGATTTTAGGGACAGGGGCAATCAGCCCCAGCATTTT.